This TCR beta chain was identified during a study of shared clonotypes between healthy human individuals. V shed 4 bases and J 0 bases; nucleotides not matched to a gene: 1. The CDR3 totals 15 residues. Per the germline V gene, CDR1 is MNHEY and CDR2 is SMNVEV (reference sequence). CD8 cells classed as naive were CD45RO-negative and positively selected for CCR7, excluding terminally differentiated effector memory CD45RA+ cells. The protocol was immunoSEQ multiplex PCR, while the TCRdb copy is restricted to in-frame clones and leaves out a portion. The data contain millions of clones, about 93% of them singletons.

The V call is TRBV27, the J call TRBJ2-3; 10 positions agree with TRBD1. This TCR derives from a young man in good health. Some clones in this sample may be carry-over from other donors' samples. Sequenced: naive CD8+ T cells from PBMCs. Here the CDR3 reads CASSWTGGSTDTQYF. The DNA of the CDR3 is TGTGCCAGCAGTTGGACAGGGGGTAGCACAGATACGCAGTATTTT.